The 23 T cell receptor beta chains given below trace back to one sample, sequenced in a study of T cell responses to AZD1222 COVID-19 vaccine. Libraries were prepared by immunoSEQ multiplex PCR; TCRdb keeps only in-frame clonotypes and omits some of them. Here the sample spans some 83,000 clones, around 86% being singletons. The starting material was peripheral blood, obtained on day 0 of AZD1222 vaccination. Receptors were obtained from an adult in good health.

V is TRBV9 and J is TRBJ2-1; 7 nucleotides agree with TRBD2. Germline V gene data show CDR1 as SGDLS and CDR2 as YYNGEE. Trimming took 0 bases from V and 9 from J; bases not matched to a gene: 9. This CDR3 comprises 15 residues. This CDR3 is CASSVATGGRGEQFF. The CDR3 DNA sequence: TGTGCCAGCAGCGTAGCTACCGGTGGGAGGGGTGAGCAGTTCTTC.

This clone was seen a single time. The rearrangement joins TRBV11-3 to TRBJ2-3; D call uncertain. Deletions cut 1 base from V and 2 bases from J, with 13 bases between. This CDR3 is built from 16 residues. CDR1 is SGHNT and CDR2 is YENEEA in the germline V gene. The CDR3 DNA follows: TGTGCCAGCAGCTTAGGTCAGGCAATCGACACAGATACGCAGTATTTT. Translated, it gives CASSLGQAIDTDTQYF. Filled out from reference TRBV11-3 and TRBJ2-3, the complete variable domain reads EAGVVQSPRYKIIEKKQPVAFWCNPISGHNTLYWYLQNLGQGPELLIRYENEEAVDDSQLPKDRFSAERLKGVDSTLKIQPAELGDSAVYLCASSLGQAIDTDTQYFGPGTRLTVL.

The chain employs TRBV7-9 and TRBJ1-1, with TRBD1 matching over 7 bases. The V gene's germline CDR1 is SEHNR and CDR2 FQNEAQ (reference sequence). Trimming took 1 base from V and 1 from J; bases not matched to a gene: 6. The CDR3 spans 16 residues. The CDR3 DNA is TGTGCCAGCAGCTTAGGGCAGAGACAGGGGAACACTGAAGCTTTCTTT. This sequence encodes CASSLGQRQGNTEAFF. The entire variable domain, with the rest obtained from reference TRBV7-9 and TRBJ1-1, is as follows: DTGVSQNPRHKITKRGQNVTFRCDPISEHNRLYWYRQTLGQGPEFLTYFQNEAQLEKSRLLSDRFSAERPKGSFSTLEIQRTEQGDSAMYLCASSLGQRQGNTEAFFGQGTRLTVV.

The rearrangement links TRBV5-1 to TRBJ2-7; D gene uncertain. V was cut by 0 bases and J by 2 bases, with 9 bases left in between. From germline, CDR1 is SGHRS and CDR2 YFSETQ. The CDR3 loop spans 14 amino acids. The CDR3 reads CASSLDSGAYEQYF. CDR3 sequence (DNA): TGCGCCAGCAGCTTGGACAGTGGAGCCTACGAGCAGTACTTC.

Only one count was recorded for this clone. The rearrangement uses TRBV5-1 and TRBJ1-1, with a possible D match to TRBD1 (6 bases). CDR3 length equals 13 residues. CDR1 SGHRS and CDR2 YFSETQ come from the germline V gene. V dropped 2 bases and J dropped 5 bases, with 10 bases sitting between them. The CDR3, as DNA: TGCGCCAGCAGCTTTCCAGGGGTTACTGAAGCTTTCTTT. Its translation is CASSFPGVTEAFF.

The rearrangement joins TRBV2 to TRBJ1-5; TRBD1 agrees at 7 bases. Germline CDR1 SNHLY, CDR2 FYNNEI. The CDR3 contains 15 residues. V gave up 5 bases and J gave up 5 bases; unmatched junction bases: 9. The CDR3, as DNA: TGTGCCAGCAGTTCCCAGGGGGGAAGCGATCAGCCCCAGCATTTT. Protein product: CASSSQGGSDQPQHF.

V usage is TRBV10-3 and J usage is TRBJ2-7, with D possibly called TRBD1 or TRBD2 (5 bases each). The germline gives CDR1 ENHRY, CDR2 SYGVKD. The V end was cut by 3 bases, the J end by 2 bases, with 8 bases between. The CDR3 contains 13 residues. The CDR3 loop is CAISDMGPYEQYF. Written as DNA, the CDR3 is TGTGCCATCAGTGATATGGGACCCTACGAGCAGTACTTC.

V gene TRBV7-2 combines with J gene TRBJ2-7, with 10 bases matching TRBD1. The CDR3 runs 16 residues. CDR1 and CDR2 from the germline V gene are SGHTA and FQGNSA. Germline trimming cut 5 bases from V and 5 bases from J; bases unmatched to any gene: 12. CDR3 DNA: TGTGCCAGCAGCATAAAGACAGGGGGCGCGAACCACGAGCAGTACTTC. Translated: CASSIKTGGANHEQYF.

CDR3 sequence: CASSQGGFYGYTF. The DNA for the CDR3 is TGTGCCAGCAGCCAAGGGGGTTTCTATGGCTACACCTTC. The J gene is TRBJ1-2, the V gene TRBV14; D is undetermined. V was trimmed by 1 base and J by 4 bases, leaving 7 bases between them. Germline V CDR1 and CDR2: SGHDN, FVKESK. The CDR3 runs 13 residues.

This rearrangement joins TRBV19 to TRBJ1-5; TRBD1 matches at 7 bases. V gave up 7 bases and J gave up 4 bases; unmatched junction bases: 7. The CDR3 has 14 residues. Per the germline V gene, CDR1 is LNHDA and CDR2 is SQIVND (reference sequence). The CDR3 spells CASNRDSPNQPQHF. The CDR3 DNA reads as TGTGCCAGTAACCGGGACAGCCCAAATCAGCCCCAGCATTTT.

The chain couples TRBV12-5 to TRBJ1-2; D perhaps matches TRBD1 (5 bases). This CDR3 is 17 amino acids long. Germline V CDR1 and CDR2: LGHNT, FRNRAP. The V gene lost 1 base and the J gene lost 8 bases, with 23 bases spanning the gap. The CDR3, as DNA: TGTGCTAGTGGTTTGGAAGGGAGGGGTCGATCTATGGAAGGCTACACCTTC. Encoded protein: CASGLEGRGRSMEGYTF.

V and J are TRBV19 and TRBJ1-3; D possibly corresponds to TRBD1 (5 bases). The CDR3 runs 15 residues. Germline CDR1 LNHDA, CDR2 SQIVND (reference sequence). Between the trimmed V and J ends, which lost 4 bases and 4 bases, there was a span of 14 bases. CDR3 DNA: TGTGCCAGTAGTACCCCGGCAGGGCGCGGAAACACCATATATTTT. Translation gives CASSTPAGRGNTIYF.

The chain joins TRBV20-1 to TRBJ1-5; tentative D call: TRBD1 (5 bases). Trimming cost V 3 bases and J 7 bases, with 19 bases left between them. This CDR3 spans 15 amino acids. Looked up from germline, CDR1 is DFQATT and CDR2 is SNEGSKA (reference sequence). The DNA of the CDR3 is TGCAGTGCTAGTTTCGGGTTGGGCAGGGCCCAGCCCCAGCATTTT. Residues: CSASFGLGRAQPQHF.

The table lists this clone with a count of one. This CDR3 is CASSSGYGALGTEAFF. Here the CDR3 DNA reads TGTGCCAGCAGCTCCGGGTACGGGGCCTTGGGCACTGAAGCTTTCTTT. V gene TRBV2 combines with J gene TRBJ1-1; possible D gene TRBD1, 5 bases. The CDR3 spans 16 residues. From germline, CDR1 is SNHLY and CDR2 FYNNEI. The V end was cut by 6 bases, the J end by 4 bases, with 21 bases between.

V gene TRBV5-1 combines with J gene TRBJ2-1; weak D call: TRBD2 (7 bases). Germline CDR1 reads SGHRS; CDR2 reads YFSETQ. The CDR3 contains 14 residues. Trimming left V 2 bases short and J 8 bases short, with 14 bases between. As DNA, the CDR3 is TGCGCCAGCAGCTTTTTAACAGGGAGGGATGAGCAGTTCTTC. This encodes CASSFLTGRDEQFF.

The chain employs TRBV29-1 and TRBJ1-1; no clear D. The V and J ends lost 7 bases and 5 bases respectively, with 23 bases between them. CDR1 is SQVTM and CDR2 is ANQGSEA in the germline V gene. The CDR3 sequence is 15 residues long. CDR3 protein: CSAKTSIGDGTEAFF. DNA of the CDR3: TGCAGCGCAAAGACATCTATAGGTGATGGGACTGAAGCTTTCTTT.

The chain's CDR3 is CASSQSGPGKPNYGYTF. The DNA of the CDR3 is TGCGCCAGCAGTCAATCTGGTCCCGGGAAACCTAACTATGGCTACACCTTC. The V call is TRBV23-1, the J call TRBJ1-2; D is unclear. TRBV23-1 is treated as an ORF (open reading frame) with a function not yet certain. V was trimmed by 0 bases and J by 0 bases, leaving 14 bases between them. The CDR3 loop spans 17 amino acids.

V is TRBV5-8 and J is TRBJ1-2; D is ambiguous. Germline CDR1 reads SGHTS; CDR2 reads YDEGEE. The V gene lost 5 bases and the J gene lost 3 bases, with 23 bases spanning the gap. This CDR3 is 17 amino acids long. The CDR3 nucleotides are TGTGCCAGCAGGCGAAGACTGGAGTCCCCTTCGGACTATGGCTACACCTTC. This encodes CASRRRLESPSDYGYTF.

The chain uses TRBV5-1 and TRBJ2-7; perhaps D is TRBD1 or TRBD2 (5 bases each). V gave up 0 bases and J gave up 3 bases, with 13 bases separating them. The germline V gene has CDR1 SGHRS and CDR2 YFSETQ. There are 15 residues in the CDR3. CDR3 in amino acids: CASSLGRDLLYEQYF. CDR3 in DNA: TGCGCCAGCAGCTTGGGCCGGGACCTTCTCTACGAGCAGTACTTC.

The chain recombines TRBV6-5 with TRBJ2-2, with 7 nucleotides matching TRBD1. The CDR3 is 14 residues long. V shed 3 bases, J shed 3 bases, and the junction held 1 base outside the gene matches. CDR1 is MNHEY and CDR2 is SVGAGI in the germline V gene. The CDR3 coding sequence is TGTGCCAGCAGTTATGACAGGGACACCGGGGAGCTGTTTTTT. It yields the protein CASSYDRDTGELFF.

The chain joins TRBV7-2 to TRBJ1-2; tentative D call: TRBD1 (5 bases). Germline V lookup: CDR1 SGHTA, CDR2 FQGNSA. The length of the CDR3 is 13 residues. V was trimmed by 3 bases and J by 7 bases, leaving 12 bases between them. CDR3 nucleotides: TGTGCCAGCAGCTTGGGTCGCCAGGGTGGCTACACCTTC. As protein: CASSLGRQGGYTF. Based on the CDR3 plus reference TRBV7-2 and TRBJ1-2, the full variable domain is GAGVSQSPSNKVTEKGKDVELRCDPISGHTALYWYRQSLGQGLEFLIYFQGNSAPDKSGLPSDRFSAERTGGSVSTLTIQRTQQEDSAVYLCASSLGRQGGYTFGSGTRLTVV.

The chain uses TRBV5-6 and TRBJ2-3; D unresolved. The CDR3 runs 13 residues. Trimming pared 6 bases from V and 7 bases from J, leaving 15 bases between. Germline lookup yields CDR1 SGHDT and CDR2 YYEEEE. CDR3: CASTRAAGYTQYF. The CDR3 nucleotides are TGTGCCAGCACCCGTGCGGCAGGATATACGCAGTATTTT.

The J gene is TRBJ2-4, the V gene TRBV29-1; no clear D. The CDR3 has 11 residues. The germline CDR1 and CDR2 sequences are SQVTM and ANQGSEA. V was trimmed by 5 bases and J by 8 bases, leaving 10 bases between them. DNA of the CDR3: TGCAGCGTTTCGGTTGGAGACATTCAGTACTTC. Its protein product is CSVSVGDIQYF.